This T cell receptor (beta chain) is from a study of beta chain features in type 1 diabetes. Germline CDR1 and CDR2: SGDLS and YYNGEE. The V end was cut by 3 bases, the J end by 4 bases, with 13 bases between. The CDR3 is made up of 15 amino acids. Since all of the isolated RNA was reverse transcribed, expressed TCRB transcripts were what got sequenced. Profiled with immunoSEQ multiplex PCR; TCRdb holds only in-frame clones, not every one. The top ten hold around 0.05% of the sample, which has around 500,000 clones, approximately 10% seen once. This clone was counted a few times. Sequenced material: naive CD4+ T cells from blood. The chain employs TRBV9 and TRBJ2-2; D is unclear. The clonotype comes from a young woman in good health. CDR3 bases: TGTGCCAGCAGCGAGGCTGGACGCGGCACCGGGGAGCTGTTTTTT. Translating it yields CASSEAGRGTGELFF. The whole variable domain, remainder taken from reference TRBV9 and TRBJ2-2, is DSGVTQTPKHLITATGQRVTLRCSPRSGDLSVYWYQQSLDQGLQFLIQYYNGEERAKGNILERFSAQQFPDLHSELNLSSLELGDSALYFCASSEAGRGTGELFFGEGSRLTVL.